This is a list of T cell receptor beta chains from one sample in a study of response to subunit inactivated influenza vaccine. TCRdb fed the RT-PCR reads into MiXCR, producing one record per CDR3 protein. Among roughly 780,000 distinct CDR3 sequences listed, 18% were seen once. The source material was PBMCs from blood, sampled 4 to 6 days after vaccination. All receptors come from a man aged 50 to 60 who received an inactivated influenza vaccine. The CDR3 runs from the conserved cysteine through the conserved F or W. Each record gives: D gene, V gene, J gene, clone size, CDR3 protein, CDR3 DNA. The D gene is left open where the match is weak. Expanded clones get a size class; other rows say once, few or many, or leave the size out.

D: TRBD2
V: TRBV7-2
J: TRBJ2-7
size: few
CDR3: CASSLLGGGPYEQYF
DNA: TGTGCCAGCAGCTTATTGGGCGGGGGGCCTTACGAGCAGTACTTC

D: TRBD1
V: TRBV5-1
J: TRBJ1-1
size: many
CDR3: CASSGTGGNTEAFF
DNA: TGCGCCAGCAGCGGGACAGGGGGGAACACTGAAGCTTTCTTT

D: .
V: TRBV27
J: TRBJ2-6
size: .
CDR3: CASTTRQEISGANVLTF
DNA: TGTGCCAGCACCACGCGACAGGAGATCTCTGGGGCCAACGTCCTGACTTTC

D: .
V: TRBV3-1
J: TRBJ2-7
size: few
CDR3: CASSQDLADEQYF
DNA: TGTGCCAGCAGCCAAGATTTAGCAGACGAGCAGTACTTC

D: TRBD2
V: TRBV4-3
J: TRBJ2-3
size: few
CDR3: CASSQDATSGSSTQYF
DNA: TGCGCCAGCAGCCAAGATGCGACTAGCGGGAGTAGTACGCAGTATTTT

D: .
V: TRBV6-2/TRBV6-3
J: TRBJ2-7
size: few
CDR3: CASSYPIRQRTDISYEQYF
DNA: TGTGCCAGCAGTTACCCCATACGTCAGCGGACAGATATCTCCTACGAGCAGTACTTC

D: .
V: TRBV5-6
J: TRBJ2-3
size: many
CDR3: CASSLRSGSTDTQYF
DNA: TGTGCCAGCAGCCTCCGTAGCGGAAGCACAGATACGCAGTATTTT

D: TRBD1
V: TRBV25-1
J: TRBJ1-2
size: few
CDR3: CASSPAVGQGDAGYTF
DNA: TGTGCCAGCAGCCCAGCCGTGGGACAGGGAGACGCCGGCTACACCTTC

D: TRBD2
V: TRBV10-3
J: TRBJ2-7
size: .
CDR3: CAISGTSGHYEQYF
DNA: TGTGCCATCAGTGGGACTAGCGGGCATTACGAGCAGTACTTC

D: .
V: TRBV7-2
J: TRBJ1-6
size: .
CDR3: CASSLAGRYSPLHF
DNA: TGTGCCAGCAGCTTAGCCGGCAGATATTCACCCCTCCACTTT

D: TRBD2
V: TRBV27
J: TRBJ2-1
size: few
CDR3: CASSLMTSGSSYNEQFF
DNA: TGTGCCAGCAGTTTAATGACTAGCGGGAGCTCCTACAATGAGCAGTTCTTC

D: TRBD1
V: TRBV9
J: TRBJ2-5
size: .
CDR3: CASSKGKSGTGFHQETQYF
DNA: TGTGCCAGCAGCAAAGGGAAGTCGGGGACAGGGTTCCATCAAGAGACCCAGTACTTC

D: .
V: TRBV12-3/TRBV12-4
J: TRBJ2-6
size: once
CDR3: CASKTRFRVGFSGANVLTF
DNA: TGTGCCAGCAAAACCCGGTTCCGGGTGGGCTTCTCTGGGGCCAACGTCCTGACTTTC

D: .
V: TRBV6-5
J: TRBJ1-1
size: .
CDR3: CASSYSRMNTEAFF
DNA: TGTGCCAGCAGTTACTCCCGCATGAACACTGAAGCTTTCTTT

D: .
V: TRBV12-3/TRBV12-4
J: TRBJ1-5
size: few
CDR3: CASSQTSGNQPQHF
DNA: TGTGCCAGCAGCCAAACCTCCGGGAATCAGCCCCAGCATTTT

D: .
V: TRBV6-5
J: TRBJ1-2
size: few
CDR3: CASSYDRILYGYTF
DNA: TGTGCCAGCAGTTACGACAGGATACTTTATGGCTACACCTTC

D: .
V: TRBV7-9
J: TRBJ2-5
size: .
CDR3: CASSFMGYRTQETQYF
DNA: TGTGCCAGCAGCTTTATGGGCTATAGAACACAAGAGACCCAGTACTTC

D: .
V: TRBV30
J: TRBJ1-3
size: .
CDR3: CAWSVAERWNTIYF
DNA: TGTGCCTGGAGTGTTGCAGAGAGGTGGAACACCATATATTTT

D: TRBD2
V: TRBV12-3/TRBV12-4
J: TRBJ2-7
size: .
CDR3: CSSSLMSGGGYEQYF
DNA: TGTTCCAGCAGTTTAATGAGCGGGGGAGGCTACGAGCAGTACTTC

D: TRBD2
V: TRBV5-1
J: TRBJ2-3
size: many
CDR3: CASSLGSGGAKDTQYF
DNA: TGCGCCAGCAGCTTGGGTAGCGGGGGGGCCAAGGATACGCAGTATTTT

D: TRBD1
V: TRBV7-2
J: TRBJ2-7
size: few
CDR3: CASSPDRGYYEQYF
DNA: TGTGCCAGCAGCCCGGACAGGGGGTACTACGAGCAGTACTTC

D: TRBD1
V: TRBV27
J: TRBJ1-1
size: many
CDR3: CASSPRMLQGWDTEAFF
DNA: TGTGCCAGCAGTCCCCGAATGCTACAGGGGTGGGACACTGAAGCTTTCTTT

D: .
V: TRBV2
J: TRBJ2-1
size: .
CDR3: CATSGISVDEQFF
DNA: TGTGCCACCAGTGGGATAAGCGTCGATGAGCAGTTCTTC

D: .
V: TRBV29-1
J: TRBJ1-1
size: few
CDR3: CSAGRGNTEAFF
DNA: TGCAGCGCTGGAAGAGGGAACACTGAAGCTTTCTTT

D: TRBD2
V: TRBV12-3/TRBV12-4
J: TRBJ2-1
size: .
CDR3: CATETSDGYNEQFF
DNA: TGTGCCACCGAGACTAGCGACGGGTACAATGAGCAGTTCTTC

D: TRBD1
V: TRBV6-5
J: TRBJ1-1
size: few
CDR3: CASSYDLTGGSTEAFF
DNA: TGTGCCAGCAGTTACGATCTCACAGGGGGGAGCACTGAAGCTTTCTTT

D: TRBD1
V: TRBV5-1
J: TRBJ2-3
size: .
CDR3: CASRQGLTDTQYF
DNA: TGCGCCAGTAGACAGGGGTTGACAGATACGCAGTATTTT

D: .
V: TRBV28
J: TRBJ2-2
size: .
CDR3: CASSPIRGGMTGELFF
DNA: TGTGCCAGCAGCCCCATAAGAGGGGGGATGACCGGGGAGCTGTTTTTT

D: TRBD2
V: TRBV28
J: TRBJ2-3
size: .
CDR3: CASSSQSLAGGTDTQYF
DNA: TGTGCCAGCAGTTCCCAATCTCTAGCGGGGGGCACAGATACGCAGTATTTT